Below are 5 T cell receptor beta chains sequenced from a single sample in a study of T cell responses to AZD1222 COVID-19 vaccine. Clones were sequenced by immunoSEQ multiplex PCR, and TCRdb holds only the in-frame ones, with some missing. Of approximately 74,000 clones listed, roughly 82% are singletons. Source: peripheral blood, taken on day 0 of AZD1222 vaccination. The receptors originated from an adult in good health.

The rearrangement links TRBV9 to TRBJ2-3; D unresolved. Trimming stripped 4 bases from V and 0 bases from J, with 3 bases between. Germline V lookup: CDR1 SGDLS, CDR2 YYNGEE. The CDR3 consists of 12 residues. For the CDR3, the DNA is TGTGCCAGCAGCCTTAGCACAGATACGCAGTATTTT. It translates to CASSLSTDTQYF.

This rearrangement joins TRBV6-5 to TRBJ2-7; 10 bases are shared with TRBD1. CDR3 length: 13 residues. Germline V lookup: CDR1 MNHEY, CDR2 SVGAGI. The J segment lost 4 bases and the V segment lost 7 bases, leaving 4 bases of the junction unmatched. CDR3 in amino acids: CASNGQGGYEQYF. DNA for the CDR3: TGTGCCAGCAACGGACAGGGGGGGTACGAGCAGTACTTC.

The chain couples TRBV4-1 to TRBJ1-4; perhaps TRBD1 as D (5 bases). The germline V gene encodes CDR1 MGHRA and CDR2 YSYEKL. Between the trimmed V and J ends, which lost 2 bases and 5 bases, there was a span of 9 bases. This CDR3 is 14 amino acids long. The CDR3 DNA follows: TGCGCCAGCAGCCAAAGGGGCCCCAATGAAAAACTGTTTTTT. Its translation: CASSQRGPNEKLFF.

This clone was detected only a few times. This chain uses TRBV6-1 with TRBJ1-6; 12 bases are shared with TRBD1. Unmatched junction bases numbered 0, after V lost 3 bases and J lost 9 bases. The CDR3 is made up of 14 amino acids. CDR1 and CDR2 (germline): MNHNS, SASEGT. CDR3 amino acids: CASSEGQGASPLHF. Written as DNA, the CDR3 is TGTGCCAGCAGTGAGGGACAGGGGGCTTCACCCCTCCACTTT.

The V call is TRBV5-1, the J call TRBJ1-1; the match to TRBD1 covers 8 bases. Germline V gene data show CDR1 as SGHRS and CDR2 as YFSETQ. With V trimmed by 4 bases and J by 4 bases, 9 bases remained unmatched. The CDR3 consists of 15 residues. This chain's CDR3 is CASSVDRGGGTEAFF. DNA of the CDR3: TGCGCCAGCAGCGTCGACAGGGGAGGGGGCACTGAAGCTTTCTTT. Full variable domain (missing parts from reference TRBV5-1 and TRBJ1-1): KAGVTQTPRYLIKTRGQQVTLSCSPISGHRSVSWYQQTPGQGLQFLFEYFSETQRNKGNFPGRFSGRQFSNSRSEMNVSTLELGDSALYLCASSVDRGGGTEAFFGQGTRLTVV.